This T cell receptor (beta chain) was recorded in a study of neurological immune-mediated disorders (dated by TCRdb to about 2019). Study-wide context: Among the roughly 35 multiple sclerosis patients, roughly 31 had relapsing-remitting MS and 3 had secondary progressive MS. The study compared peripheral blood TCR-beta repertoires of HTLV-I-associated myelopathy (HAM/TSP) patients, multiple sclerosis patients and healthy controls using UMI-based sequencing. Alongside PBMC samples, the set of more than 80 TCR-beta libraries contained longitudinal samples, technical triplicates, and paired CD4+ and CD8+ T-cell subsets that had been sorted. The cohort comprised 68 subjects: roughly 15 HAM/TSP patients, 35 or so multiple sclerosis patients and 20 or so healthy controls.

Libraries from unsorted PBMCs were made from 2 million PBMCs kept in RNAlater at -80 degrees C until RNA extraction. The multiple sclerosis patients were enrolled in a US clinical protocol that evaluated disease progression with magnetic resonance imaging. Peripheral blood was subjected to Ficoll-Hypaque density gradient centrifugation to isolate PBMCs, which were then cryopreserved in liquid nitrogen. cDNA was synthesized by template-switch 5'RACE using a primer carrying a 10-nucleotide random unique molecular identifier by which each TCR transcript was tagged. Every sequencing run yielded over 190 million TCR-beta sequences covering 15-18 subjects. The RNeasy kit was used for extraction of total RNA. TCR-beta VDJ regions were amplified with primers for the TCR constant region and the 5'RACE anchor, using the KAPA Real-time Library Amplification kit. Sample indexes and Illumina adaptors were added in a first PCR, after which library yield was increased in a second PCR. After Ampure bead purification, the roughly 650 bp TCR product was size-selected on a 2% E-gel SizeSelection system. Before pooling, libraries had their quality checked on a Bioanalyzer, their concentration measured with Qubit, and their quantity determined with the Kapa Library Quantification kit. Paired-end 2 x 150 bp sequencing of the libraries was performed on an Illumina HiSeq 2500. To increase sequence diversity, about 24-32% phiX was spiked into each library pool. The original methods were these. Quality-filtered reads were processed with the UMI-based MiGEC pipeline, and over 90% of raw TCR sequences were removed by the MiGEC pipeline during error correction. IMGT germline references were used for aligning VDJ genes, and each clonotype was defined as a unique CDR3 amino acid sequence together with its V-J genes. Clonal expansion, Shannon diversity and CDR3 relatedness were evaluated with VDJtools (CalcPairwiseDistances, ClusterSamples), while phylogenetic trees were built in CLCbio workbench. A clone was classed as expanded if it had 8 or more unique UMIs, a cutoff based on coefficient-of-variation modelling across technical triplicates. TCRdb took the public reads, trimmed them with fastp at Q25, ran MiXCR for clone calling and kept in-frame beta chains. Every distinct CDR3 protein forms one entry, paired with its most common genes and DNA. The V and J calls were not made by the authors but by TCRdb's processing. Present in this sample are about 60,000 distinct CDR3 sequences, over 3.5% of which were seen just once. The top ten constitute less than 2.5% of the sample.

Paper-wide results and their limitations: No clinical or MRI features were associated with the MS cluster, and the authors said that larger cohorts are needed. TCR clonal expansion was highest in HAM/TSP patients and lowest in MS patients, with MS patients falling below even healthy controls. No identical CDR3 amino acid sequences were shared among expanded clones across subjects, suggesting private TCR-beta repertoires in all groups. Repertoires from 18 of 34 MS patients were grouped by phylogenetic analysis into a cluster of related CDR3 sequences, suggesting a possible repertoire-level signature.

Of note for this clonotype: Its antigen remains undetermined. Per-base qualities were not stored, and no clone one base away is much larger.

The V end gives up 8 bases and the J end 4 bases, leaving 14 bases in the junction not matched to a gene. CDR1 and CDR2 were assigned from the germline V gene as ENHRY and SYGVKD. The CDR3 contains 16 residues, cysteine and phenylalanine counted. Solely the CDR3 DNA is kept, with 48 bases framed from the first base. The chain was built from TRBV10-3 and TRBJ2-3, and 8 bases in between align with TRBD2. The origin of this receptor is a woman between 50 and 59 years old with multiple sclerosis. Sequencing input: PBMCs. The CDR3 protein sequence reads: CAIALSTSGAADTQYF. The base sequence is TGTGCCATCGCCCTGTCAACTAGCGGCGCGGCAGATACGCAGTATTTT.